The entry below describes one TCR beta chain. Here immunoSEQ multiplex PCR was the method, and the copy in TCRdb shows in-frame clones only, minus some. This table holds 50,000 or so clones, 70% to 90% found once. The data were obtained in a study of a mutant IDH1 vaccine in newly diagnosed glioma. Time point noted: baseline, week 1 (first vaccination visit). Treatment specified: pre-vaccination baseline after standard-of-care therapy. The CDR3 loop spans 16 amino acids. V trimming: 0 bases; J trimming: 4 bases; junction bases outside the gene matches: 8. Germline loops: CDR1 SNHLY, CDR2 FYNNEI. The chain is built from TRBV2 and TRBJ1-2; 7 bases align to TRBD1. The sequence came from a man between 18 and 35 years old with glioma. The specimen comprised PBMCs, sampled from a glioma patient treated with radiotherapy, temozolomide or both. The CDR3 region has the DNA TGTGCCAGCAGTGAAGCTGACAGGGATCCGTTCTATGGCTACACCTTC. Protein: CASSEADRDPFYGYTF.